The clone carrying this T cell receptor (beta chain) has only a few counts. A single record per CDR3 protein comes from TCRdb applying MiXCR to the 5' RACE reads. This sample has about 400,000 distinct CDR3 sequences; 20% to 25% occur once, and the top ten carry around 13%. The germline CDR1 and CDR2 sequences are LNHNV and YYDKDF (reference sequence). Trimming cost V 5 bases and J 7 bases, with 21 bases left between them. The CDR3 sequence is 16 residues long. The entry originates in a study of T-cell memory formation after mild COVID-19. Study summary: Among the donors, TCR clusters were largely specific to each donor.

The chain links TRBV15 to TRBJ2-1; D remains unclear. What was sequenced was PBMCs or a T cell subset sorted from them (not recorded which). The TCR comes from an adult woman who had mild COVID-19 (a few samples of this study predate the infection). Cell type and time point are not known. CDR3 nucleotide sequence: TGTGCCACCAGCGTTGTGGGTGTCGGTGCCCGGAATGAGCAGTTCTTC. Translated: CATSVVGVGARNEQFF.